This TCR beta chain was identified during a study of shared clonotypes between healthy human individuals. Study-wide findings and caveats: Blood was the sole source, and tissue repertoires probably differ. A handful of donors held 5% to 5.5% of naive CD4 clonotypes in common. Incomplete sequencing of sorted subsets was indicated by rarefaction despite large depth.

The data were produced by immunoSEQ multiplex PCR, yet TCRdb's version contains in-frame clones alone and is incomplete. Seen here are 2 million to 2.5 million clones, around 90% observed once, and the top ten hold more than 0.35%. With respect to this clone: Its antigen is unknown.

The CDR3 covers 18 residues. V gave up 0 bases and J gave up 2 bases; unmatched junction bases: 6. Germline CDR1 LNHNV, CDR2 YYDKDF (reference sequence). The chain employs TRBV15 and TRBJ2-6; 8 positions match TRBD2. The sequenced sample consisted of naive CD4+ T cells from PBMCs. The subset denotes: CD45RA+ positively selected. The TCR was taken from a man aged 18 to 30 in good health. Some clones in this sample may be carry-over from other donors' samples. CDR3 sequence (DNA): TGTGCCACCAGCAGAGATTCGGGAGGGACAACTGGGGCCAACGTCCTGACTTTC. This gives the protein CATSRDSGGTTGANVLTF.